One and the same sample provided the 17 T cell receptor beta chains below, sequenced in a study of shared clonotypes between healthy human individuals. Clones were sequenced by immunoSEQ multiplex PCR, and TCRdb holds only the in-frame ones, with some missing. The repertoire holds 2 million to 2.5 million clones, with over 90% as singletons. Sequenced material: naive CD4+ T cells from PBMCs. The subset was: CD45RA+ positively selected. All receptors derive from a man aged 18 to 30 in good health. Some clones in this sample may be carry-over from other donors' samples.

V and J are TRBV6-5 and TRBJ2-7; D unresolved. Germline values: CDR1 MNHEY, CDR2 SVGAGI. V was trimmed by 9 bases and J by 0 bases, leaving 18 bases between them. The CDR3 contains 15 residues. DNA of the CDR3: TGTGCCAGTCCCGGATGGGTTAACCACTCCTACGAGCAGTACTTC. This codes for CASPGWVNHSYEQYF.

Details on this clone: The same CDR3 also results from other DNA sequences found in this sample. This chain uses TRBV9 with TRBJ2-1; the D gene is possibly TRBD2 (6 bases). The ends were cut back, 0 bases at V and 7 bases at J, with 14 bases in the middle. The V gene's germline CDR1 is SGDLS and CDR2 YYNGEE. The CDR3 sequence is 15 residues long. CDR3 protein: CASSVELAGGNEQFF. The CDR3 DNA reads as TGTGCCAGCAGCGTAGAACTAGCTGGGGGGAATGAGCAGTTCTTC.

In its sample, this clone was seen once. Other DNA sequences in the same sample also yield this CDR3. The genes are TRBV5-1 and TRBJ2-1; D remains ambiguous. With 0 bases removed from V and 5 bases from J, the gap between germline ends came to 6 bases. From germline, CDR1 is SGHRS and CDR2 YFSETQ. This CDR3 has 13 residues. The CDR3 reads CASSLGLNNEQFF. DNA of the CDR3: TGCGCCAGCAGCTTGGGGCTTAACAATGAGCAGTTCTTC. Variable domain in full (rest from reference TRBV5-1 and TRBJ2-1): KAGVTQTPRYLIKTRGQQVTLSCSPISGHRSVSWYQQTPGQGLQFLFEYFSETQRNKGNFPGRFSGRQFSNSRSEMNVSTLELGDSALYLCASSLGLNNEQFFGPGTRLTVL.

The chain is built from TRBV19 and TRBJ1-1; D remains unclear. CDR1 and CDR2 from the germline V gene are LNHDA and SQIVND (reference sequence). V was cut by 1 base and J by 7 bases, with 7 bases left in between. The CDR3 totals 12 residues. CDR3 amino acids: CASSIVRGEAFF. DNA for the CDR3: TGTGCCAGTAGTATAGTGAGAGGTGAAGCTTTCTTT. The entire variable domain, with the rest obtained from reference TRBV19 and TRBJ1-1, is as follows: DGGITQSPKYLFRKEGQNVTLSCEQNLNHDAMYWYRQDPGQGLRLIYYSQIVNDFQKGDIAEGYSVSREKKESFPLTVTSAQKNPTAFYLCASSIVRGEAFFGQGTRLTVV.

The chain carries TRBV7-2 and TRBJ2-1, with 10 bases that match TRBD2. V gave up 5 bases and J gave up 4 bases; unmatched junction bases: 5. The CDR3 spans 15 residues. Germline CDR1 reads SGHTA; CDR2 reads FQGNSA. The CDR3 DNA sequence: TGTGCCAGCAGCGCCACTAGCGGGACTTACAATGAGCAGTTCTTC. Its translation is CASSATSGTYNEQFF.

J is TRBJ2-3 and V is TRBV6-5; 7 nucleotides match TRBD1. V lost 8 bases and J lost 2; bases outside the gene matches: 7. There are 14 residues in the CDR3. The germline V gene has CDR1 MNHEY and CDR2 SVGAGI. This CDR3 reads CASRVRGNTDTQYF. The CDR3, as DNA: TGTGCCAGCCGGGTCAGGGGGAACACAGATACGCAGTATTTT.

This chain joins TRBV2 and TRBJ2-1; 11 nucleotides match TRBD2. The junction had 8 bases not matched to a gene; V was cut back by 6 bases and J by 7 bases. The CDR3 spans 15 residues. Germline V gene lookup returns CDR1 SNHLY and CDR2 FYNNEI. CDR3 residues: CASRRLAGPRNEQFF. The CDR3 bases are TGTGCCAGCAGGCGACTAGCGGGACCACGGAATGAGCAGTTCTTC.

V usage is TRBV29-1 and J usage is TRBJ2-2; 10 bases agree with TRBD1. The V and J ends lost 3 bases and 2 bases, in that order; junction bases with no gene match: 3. The CDR3 totals 15 residues. Germline values: CDR1 SQVTM, CDR2 ANQGSEA. CDR3 bases: TGCAGCGTTGACCGGACAGGGGGTAACACCGGGGAGCTGTTTTTT. Residues: CSVDRTGGNTGELFF.

The rearrangement links TRBV28 to TRBJ2-5; 9 nucleotides line up with TRBD1. V shed 5 bases, J shed 0 bases, and the junction held 7 bases outside the gene matches. This CDR3 comprises 16 residues. CDR1 MDHEN and CDR2 SYDVKM come from the germline V gene. CDR3 in amino acids: CASSKGQGTNQETQYF. CDR3 DNA: TGTGCCAGCAGTAAGGGACAGGGTACCAACCAAGAGACCCAGTACTTC.

The chain carries TRBV18 and TRBJ2-2; 8 bases are a match to TRBD1. The CDR3 covers 16 residues. V was pared by 4 bases and J by 6 bases, with 10 bases of the junction left unmatched. Germline CDR1 KGHSH, CDR2 LQKENI. In nucleotides, the CDR3 is TGTGCCAGCTCACGGACCGAGACAGGGGTTCCCGGGGAGCTGTTTTTT. Translated: CASSRTETGVPGELFF.

V is TRBV6-5 and J is TRBJ1-3; D is possibly TRBD1 (5 bases). Germline CDR1 MNHEY, CDR2 SVGAGI. CDR3 size: 13 residues. V dropped 6 bases and J dropped 4 bases, with 10 bases sitting between them. The CDR3 region has the DNA TGTGCCAGCAGCCCAGGGCCGGGAAACACCATATATTTT. This codes for CASSPGPGNTIYF.

The chain employs TRBV14 and TRBJ2-5; D gene unclear. V was trimmed by 4 bases and J by 4 bases, leaving 10 bases between them. Germline lookup yields CDR1 SGHDN and CDR2 FVKESK. The CDR3 runs to 13 residues. The CDR3 region is CASSPSMPETQYF. The CDR3 bases are TGTGCCAGCAGCCCGTCGATGCCAGAGACCCAGTACTTC.

This clone appeared a few times. Germline is not matched at one junction end, which may reflect a read error. The gene calls are TRBV27 and TRBJ2-1, with 8 bases that match TRBD1. CDR1 and CDR2 (germline): MNHEY, SMNVEV (reference sequence). The CDR3 consists of 12 residues. The CDR3 spells CASSPQGAFLLF. For the CDR3, the DNA is TGTGCCAGCAGTCCTCAGGGGGCCTTCCTCCTCTTC.

The chain links TRBV5-1 to TRBJ1-1, with unresolved D. In germline, CDR1 is SGHRS, CDR2 YFSETQ. V was clipped by 2 bases and J by 6 bases, with 8 bases between them. The CDR3 length is 12 residues. The CDR3 reads CASSLTDSEAFF. As DNA, the CDR3 is TGCGCCAGCAGCTTAACCGATTCTGAAGCTTTCTTT.

This sequence joins TRBV5-1 and TRBJ2-2; 8 nucleotides line up with TRBD2. The CDR3 is 16 amino acids. The ends lost 0 bases at V and 6 bases at J; junction bases unmatched: 7. The germline V gene has CDR1 SGHRS and CDR2 YFSETQ. The CDR3 region is CASSLGLGLVAGELFF. For the CDR3, the DNA is TGCGCCAGCAGCTTGGGTTTGGGACTAGTGGCCGGGGAGCTGTTTTTT.

The rearrangement links TRBV6-1 to TRBJ1-2; 8 bases agree with TRBD1. There are 15 residues in the CDR3. V lost 2 bases, J lost 4 bases, and 6 bases stayed unmatched. Per the germline V gene, CDR1 is MNHNS and CDR2 is SASEGT. The CDR3 loop reads CASSEMGGQGYGYTF. CDR3 nucleotides: TGTGCCAGCAGTGAAATGGGTGGACAGGGCTATGGCTACACCTTC.

This sequence joins TRBV29-1 and TRBJ2-3; TRBD2 matches 14 bases. The CDR3 contains 20 residues. CDR1 is SQVTM and CDR2 is ANQGSEA in the germline V gene. J was trimmed by 1 base and V by 4 bases; bases with no gene match: 16. The CDR3 here is CSVARAGTSGGWGGTDTQYF. In DNA, the CDR3 is TGCAGCGTTGCGAGGGCCGGGACTAGCGGGGGTTGGGGGGGCACAGATACGCAGTATTTT.